This T cell receptor beta chain was recorded in a study of early T cells in non-severe SARS-CoV-2 infection. V lost 2 bases to trimming and J lost 4 bases; unmatched junction nucleotides: 3. Germline V gives CDR1 MNHEY, CDR2 SMNVEV (reference sequence). The CDR3 runs 15 residues. Individual cDNA molecules carried attached unique molecular identifiers. Via MiXCR, TCRdb re-called the 5' RACE reads, giving one row per CDR3 protein. The repertoire holds tens of thousands of distinct CDR3 sequences, with 5.9% as singletons. This clonotype was recorded at least ten times. The sequence derives from an adult who was a healthcare worker with PCR-confirmed SARS-CoV-2 infection or an uninfected control (not recorded which). V gene TRBV27 combines with J gene TRBJ2-7; 12 bases align to TRBD2. Input material: whole blood. The CDR3 region is CASSLLAGGIYEQYF. The DNA of the CDR3 is TGTGCCAGCAGTTTACTAGCGGGAGGGATATACGAGCAGTACTTC.